Listed here is a single T cell receptor (beta chain). The data were obtained in a study of monozygotic twins with inflammatory bowel disease. Total RNA isolation used whole blood (no T cell sorting was performed). The germline V gene encodes CDR1 SNHLY and CDR2 FYNNEI. CDR3 size: 16 residues. A total RNA quantity of approximately 3,600 ng went into each TCR library. TCRdb reprocessed the 5' RACE reads, keeping one entry per CDR3 protein, no DNA. The ten top clones account for 5.6%, within a sample of just over 300,000 distinct CDR3 sequences. This receptor was taken from a human donor with ulcerative colitis or Crohn's disease, or a healthy co-twin of an affected twin (not recorded which). The sequenced sample consisted of blood. V gene TRBV2 combines with J gene TRBJ2-2. CDR3 region: CASRRSETRPPGELFF.